A single T cell receptor (beta chain) is shown here with its context. What it binds is not known. The sample originates from a study of early T cells in non-severe SARS-CoV-2 infection. Study summary: Unsorted whole blood bulk RNA was sequenced, with unpaired chains.

The TCR library protocol was used to attach unique molecular identifiers. These identifiers were attached to individual cDNA molecules. TCRdb passed the 5' RACE reads through MiXCR, listing each CDR3 protein once. The sample includes 76,000 or so distinct CDR3 sequences, about 11% of them seen just once. Study results and limitations: VDJdb-based matching was biased toward anti-spike CD8 responses and missed private and CD4 specificities.

The sequencing sample was made of whole blood. The source is an adult who was a healthcare worker with PCR-confirmed SARS-CoV-2 infection or an uninfected control (not recorded which).

CDR3 coding DNA: TGCAGTGCTAGAGGACGCTGGACAGGGGGCCGGACTAATGAAAAACTGTTTTTT. Protein: CSARGRWTGGRTNEKLFF. This chain joins TRBV20-1 and TRBJ1-4; 11 bases are shared with TRBD1. The CDR3 is 18 residues long. Germline-derived CDR1 and CDR2 are DFQATT and SNEGSKA (reference sequence). The V gene end was trimmed by 1 base and the J gene end by 2 bases; junction bases not matched to a gene: 9.